The rows below give T cell receptor beta chains drawn from one sample of a study of blood T cell repertoires in COVID-19. Profiled with immunoSEQ multiplex PCR; TCRdb holds only in-frame clones, not every one. In the table there are 150,000 to 160,000 clones, over 60% of which are singletons. The specimen sequenced was peripheral blood. These TCRs come from a man older than 75 with acute or convalescent COVID-19. Both conserved end residues are part of each CDR3. The D gene is left open where the match is weak. Not all rows give a size; the values are once, few, many and, for expanded clones, a class.

j_call v_call d_call clone_size cdr3_nt cdr3_aa
TRBJ1-1 TRBV5-1 NA NA TGCGCCAGCAGCTCGGGTCTTGGGAACACTGAAGCTTTCTTT CASSSGLGNTEAFF
TRBJ2-1 TRBV19 TRBD2 NA TGTGCCAGTAGTGTTTTATGGCAGCGGGGGAAGGATGAGCAGTTCTTC CASSVLWQRGKDEQFF
TRBJ2-3 TRBV11-2 NA NA TGTGCCAGCAGCTTAGTGTCTGGCACAGATACGCAGTATTTT CASSLVSGTDTQYF
TRBJ2-5 TRBV5-1 NA NA TGCGCCAGCAGTTTGGACACCCAGACCCAGTACTTC CASSLDTQTQYF
TRBJ2-3 TRBV7-2 TRBD1 NA TGTGCCAGCAGCACTACGTCCCTGACAGGGTTGTATACAGATACGCAGTATTTT CASSTTSLTGLYTDTQYF
TRBJ1-1 TRBV5-1 TRBD1 NA TGCGCCAGCACCTCGACAGGGGGCAATTTCGCTGAAGCTTTCTTT CASTSTGGNFAEAFF
TRBJ1-6 TRBV10-3 TRBD1 NA TGTGCCATCACCCCGGATCGGGGACAGGGGGGAACTTCACCCCTCCACTTT CAITPDRGQGGTSPLHF
TRBJ2-3 TRBV28 NA NA TGTGCCAGCAGTTTCCCCCCGGCCAGGGGAAGCACAGATACGCAGTATTTT CASSFPPARGSTDTQYF
TRBJ2-1 TRBV2 TRBD1 NA TGTGCCAGCAGTAGACAGGGGGCGCGTCATGAGCAGTTCTTC CASSRQGARHEQFF
TRBJ1-3 TRBV3-1/TRBV3-2 NA many TGTGCCAGCAGCCAATACCGGGGGGTAACTGGAAACACCATATATTTT CASSQYRGVTGNTIYF
TRBJ1-1 TRBV7-2 NA NA TGTGCCAGCAGCATCCGAACTATGAACACTGAAGCTTTCTTT CASSIRTMNTEAFF
TRBJ1-2 TRBV30 NA once TGTGCCTGGAGTACTCAGGCCGGCTACACCTTC CAWSTQAGYTF
TRBJ2-1 TRBV3-1/TRBV3-2 TRBD1 NA TGTGCCAGCAGCCAGGGGGCAGGGGGCGGTTACAATGAGCAGTTCTTC CASSQGAGGGYNEQFF